This is a list of T cell receptor beta chains from one sample in a study of T cell changes during pregnancy in multiple sclerosis. Assay used: immunoSEQ multiplex PCR; TCRdb lists only in-frame clones, some missing. The data show around 40,000 clones, about 91% seen once. The starting material was CD4+ T cells from peripheral blood mononuclear cells, obtained in the third trimester of pregnancy. The receptors originated from a female donor with multiple sclerosis, enrolled in a pregnancy study. CDR3s include the opening cysteine and the closing phenylalanine or tryptophan. The D gene is left open where the match is weak. Clone size is given for some rows only: seen once, a few or many times, or a class if the clone is expanded.

clone_size | j_call | d_call | v_call | cdr3_aa | cdr3_nt
. | TRBJ2-7 | . | TRBV28 | CASSSLGPQGTEQYF | TGTGCCAGCAGTTCCCTTGGTCCGCAGGGAACCGAGCAGTACTTC
. | TRBJ1-1 | . | TRBV6-6 | CASSTQGGGTEAFF | TGTGCCAGCAGTACCCAAGGGGGTGGCACTGAAGCTTTCTTT
. | TRBJ1-4 | TRBD1 | TRBV28 | CASSLGDRINEKLFF | TGTGCCAGCAGTTTGGGGGACAGGATTAATGAAAAACTGTTTTTT
. | TRBJ2-3 | . | TRBV5-1 | CASSLLETGSAGDTQYF | TGCGCCAGCAGCCTTCTTGAAACGGGATCCGCGGGAGATACGCAGTATTTT
. | TRBJ2-7 | TRBD1 | TRBV7-7 | CASSLGAYGQGLSEQYF | TGTGCCAGCAGCTTAGGAGCCTACGGACAGGGTCTTTCCGAGCAGTACTTC
. | TRBJ2-1 | TRBD2 | TRBV18 | CASSPKREGNEQFF | TGTGCCAGCTCACCAAAGCGGGAGGGCAATGAGCAGTTCTTC
. | TRBJ2-2 | TRBD2 | TRBV27 | CASSRAGGNTGELFF | TGTGCCAGCAGTAGAGCGGGGGGGAACACCGGGGAGCTGTTTTTT
. | TRBJ1-3 | TRBD1 | TRBV7-2 | CASSLGQGVSGNTIYF | TGTGCCAGCAGCCTCGGACAGGGGGTATCTGGAAACACCATATATTTT
. | TRBJ2-7 | . | TRBV9 | CASSVGVSAEYEQYF | TGTGCCAGCAGCGTGGGAGTATCGGCGGAGTACGAGCAGTACTTC
. | TRBJ1-5 | TRBD1 | TRBV19 | CASSIPGQIRRGRQPQHF | TGTGCCAGTAGTATCCCGGGACAGATTAGGCGGGGACGTCAGCCCCAGCATTTT
. | TRBJ1-2 | . | TRBV4-1 | CASSPQQTATNYGYTF | TGCGCCAGCAGCCCTCAGCAGACAGCAACTAACTATGGCTACACCTTC
. | TRBJ2-1 | TRBD2 | TRBV30 | CAWRSGTSGSTYNEQFF | TGTGCCTGGAGGTCCGGGACTAGCGGGAGCACCTACAATGAGCAGTTCTTC
once | TRBJ2-7 | TRBD2 | TRBV28 | CASRPESGTPPAAYEQYF | TGTGCCAGCAGGCCCGAGAGCGGGACCCCCCCGGCCGCCTACGAGCAGTACTTC